The entry below describes one T cell receptor (beta chain). These data belong to a study of blood T cell repertoires in COVID-19. Across the whole study: Whether acute or convalescent, the COVID-19 samples came from the United States, Italy and Spain. Sources were T cells, B-cell-depleted T cells, or PBMCs; the material itself was cDNA or gDNA.

The CDR3 totals 15 residues. Trimming pared 4 bases from V and 4 bases from J, leaving 18 bases between. The V gene's germline CDR1 is SGHRS and CDR2 YFSETQ. Authors' analysis steps: The assay estimated nucleated cells by amplifying reference gene primers. Only in-frame clones appear in the TCRdb table, and some are missing; sequencing was by immunoSEQ multiplex PCR. V and J calls plus clone size are reproduced from that table; the DNA served to infer D and trimming. Of approximately 200,000 clones listed, approximately 80% were seen once; the top ten hold 7.8%. The Seattle patients joined while their infection was active and were tracked longitudinally afterward.

The sequence derives from a woman aged 80 or older with COVID-19, enrolled during active disease. V is TRBV5-1 and J is TRBJ2-7; D is possibly TRBD1 (6 bases). Sequences were obtained from peripheral blood. CDR3 residues: CASSDPDVGTYEQYF. DNA of the CDR3: TGCGCCAGCAGCGACCCAGACGTGGGGACATACGAGCAGTACTTC.